The 27 T cell receptor beta chains below all came from one sample that was sequenced in a study of T cells in Graves' hyperthyroidism and ophthalmopathy. Amplification yielded TCR beta CDR3 regions, with RNA transcripts as the source. The primer set for the first-round RT-PCR of the TCR CDR3 was HTBI. TCRdb re-analysed the multiplex PCR reads in MiXCR, keeping a single row per CDR3 protein. The sample comprises around 400,000 distinct CDR3 sequences, 15% of which are singletons, and 15% to 20% rests with the top ten. The source material was blood. The source of these receptors is a woman aged 55-75 years with Graves' ophthalmopathy.

This clonotype occurred many times. V is TRBV30 and J is TRBJ1-6, with TRBD1 matching 8 bases. The CDR3 consists of 13 residues. V shed 7 bases and J 12 bases; nucleotides not matched to a gene: 11. Germline V gene lookup returns CDR1 GTSNPN and CDR2 SVGIG (reference sequence). For the CDR3, the DNA is TGTGCCTCACTTGGGGGACAGGTGGGACCCCTCCACTTT. Amino acid sequence: CASLGGQVGPLHF.

This clonotype occurred a few times. CDR3 sequence (DNA): TGTGCCACCAGTGACCCAGTGTGGAGCGGGAGTGGGACCGGGGAGCTGTTTTTT. This sequence encodes CATSDPVWSGSGTGELFF. V gene TRBV24-1 combines with J gene TRBJ2-2, with 8 bases matching TRBD2. The CDR3 loop spans 18 amino acids. The germline V gene encodes CDR1 KGHDR and CDR2 SFDVKD. With 4 bases clipped from V and 5 bases from J, the junction kept 14 bases outside the gene matches.

With respect to this clonotype: Just one base apart from a much larger clone, this may be a read error. This chain connects TRBV27 to TRBJ2-7, with 10 bases that match TRBD2. CDR3 length: 16 residues. The V and J ends lost 5 bases and 6 bases, in that order; junction bases with no gene match: 13. CDR1 is MNHEY, CDR2 SMNVEV, per germline (reference sequence). The CDR3 is CASSPYLLAGVREQYF. DNA of the CDR3: TGTGCCAGCAGTCCCTACTTGCTAGCGGGAGTGCGCGAGCAGTACTTC.

This clonotype was detected only a few times. This rearrangement joins TRBV24-1 to TRBJ2-1; 9 positions agree with TRBD2. The CDR3 runs to 17 residues. Losses at the gene ends were 4 bases for V and 7 bases for J; bases not matched to a gene: 13. Germline V gives CDR1 KGHDR, CDR2 SFDVKD. The CDR3 nucleotides read TGTGCCACCAGTGACCCCTTTAGCGGGAGTGATAGAAATGAGCAGTTCTTC. It specifies CATSDPFSGSDRNEQFF.

The V gene is TRBV6-1, the J gene TRBJ1-6; D not certain. Trimming took 6 bases from V and 9 from J, leaving 18 bases between them. The CDR3 extends over 15 amino acids. Looked up from germline, CDR1 is MNHNS and CDR2 is SASEGT. The CDR3 protein is CASSLHSAEGSPLHF. The CDR3, as DNA: TGTGCCAGCAGCCTCCACAGCGCTGAGGGTTCACCCCTCCACTTT.

This clonotype came up many times. V is TRBV7-8 and J is TRBJ2-2; the D call may be TRBD1 or TRBD2 (5 bases each). The CDR3 has 16 residues. Looked up from germline, CDR1 is SGHVS and CDR2 is FQNEAQ. Deletions cut 5 bases from V and 1 base from J, with 14 bases between. Here the CDR3 reads CASSTMGVKNTGELFF. CDR3 sequence (DNA): TGTGCCAGCAGCACTATGGGGGTTAAGAACACCGGGGAGCTGTTTTTT.

The CDR3 is CSAPITSGINEQFF. In DNA, the CDR3 is TGCAGTGCACCTATCACTAGCGGGATCAATGAGCAGTTCTTC. This chain links TRBV20-1 with TRBJ2-1; 10 nucleotides match TRBD2. Trimming cost V 6 bases and J 6 bases; bases outside gene matches: 8. Germline CDR1 reads DFQATT; CDR2 reads SNEGSKA (reference sequence). This CDR3 is 14 amino acids long.

This clonotype was seen ten or more times. The chain links TRBV6-1 to TRBJ2-1; tentative D call: TRBD1 (5 bases). The CDR3 loop spans 15 amino acids. Germline V gene data show CDR1 as MNHNS and CDR2 as SASEGT. The ends were cut back, 3 bases at V and 9 bases at J, with 18 bases in the middle. The CDR3: CASSDVGRAKTEQFF. CDR3 DNA: TGTGCCAGCAGTGATGTCGGCAGGGCAAAGACTGAGCAGTTCTTC.

There are many counts of this clonotype. DNA for the CDR3: TGTGCCAGCAGCTTAGAGCCGGGGAGGGACATTCAGTACTTC. This translates into CASSLEPGRDIQYF. The chain carries TRBV11-2 and TRBJ2-4, with 7 bases aligning to TRBD2. Trimming took 0 bases from V and 8 from J; bases not matched to a gene: 4. CDR1 is SGHAT and CDR2 is FQNNGV in the germline V gene. The CDR3 extends over 14 amino acids.

This clonotype occurred many times. CDR3 in DNA: TGTGCCAGCAGCCTCCGGACTCTTCAAGAGACCCAGTACTTC. Protein sequence: CASSLRTLQETQYF. V gene TRBV7-6 combines with J gene TRBJ2-5, with a tentative D call TRBD2 (5 bases). The ends were cut back, 5 bases at V and 2 bases at J, with 12 bases in the middle. This CDR3 has 14 amino acids. Per germline, CDR1 SGHVS and CDR2 FNYEAQ.

This clonotype appeared many times. The chain recombines TRBV28 with TRBJ2-5, with 10 bases identical to TRBD1. Losses at the gene ends were 10 bases for V and 4 bases for J; bases not matched to a gene: 18. This CDR3 contains 17 residues. Germline loops: CDR1 MDHEN, CDR2 SYDVKM. CDR3 sequence: CATSLRLTGGTRETQYF. The CDR3 nucleotides are TGTGCCACCTCCCTTCGCTTGACAGGGGGCACCCGAGAGACCCAGTACTTC.

This clonotype has a count of ten or more. V and J are TRBV24-1 and TRBJ2-3; 8 bases line up with TRBD1. V was pared by 5 bases and J by 10 bases, with 1 base of the junction left unmatched. In germline, CDR1 is KGHDR, CDR2 SFDVKD. This CDR3 is 11 amino acids long. CDR3 sequence: CATSGTGPQYF. CDR3 DNA sequence: TGTGCCACCAGTGGGACAGGGCCGCAGTATTTT.

The sample holds many counts of this clonotype. The chain joins TRBV12-3 or TRBV12-4 to TRBJ1-1, with D possibly being TRBD1 (5 bases). CDR3 size: 12 residues. V lost 5 bases and J 3 bases, leaving 7 bases between the germline ends. The CDR3 spells CASSLGDTEAFF. CDR3 in DNA: TGTGCCAGCAGTCTGGGGGACACTGAAGCTTTCTTT.

The chain joins TRBV2 to TRBJ1-1, with 9 bases that match TRBD1. There are 13 residues in the CDR3. Germline values: CDR1 SNHLY, CDR2 FYNNEI. V dropped 6 bases and J dropped 4; count of bases not matched to a gene: 3. The CDR3 loop is CASRDRGGTEAFF. The CDR3, as DNA: TGTGCCAGCAGGGACAGGGGAGGCACTGAAGCTTTCTTT.

This clonotype was picked up many times. The rearrangement links TRBV28 to TRBJ1-1; D perhaps matches TRBD1 (5 bases). CDR1 is MDHEN and CDR2 is SYDVKM in the germline V gene. The CDR3 length is 12 residues. The V end lost 6 bases, the J end lost 10 bases, and 15 bases lay between the germline ends. Here the CDR3 reads CASRSGRGRAFF. DNA for the CDR3: TGTGCCAGCAGATCGGGACGGGGAAGAGCTTTCTTT.

This clonotype occurred many times. V gene TRBV11-2 combines with J gene TRBJ2-2; no clear D. Looked up from germline, CDR1 is SGHAT and CDR2 is FQNNGV. V dropped 1 base and J dropped 6 bases, with 6 bases sitting between them. This CDR3 has 13 residues. CDR3 residues: CASSLGGSGELFF. For the CDR3, the DNA is TGTGCCAGCAGCTTAGGGGGTTCCGGGGAGCTGTTTTTT. The variable domain in full, with the rest retrieved from reference TRBV11-2 and TRBJ2-2, is EAGVAQSPRYKIIEKRQSVAFWCNPISGHATLYWYQQILGQGPKLLIQFQNNGVVDDSQLPKDRFSAERLKGVDSTLKIQPAKLEDSAVYLCASSLGGSGELFFGEGSRLTVL.

In this sample, this clonotype turned up many times. The V call is TRBV7-9, the J call TRBJ2-1; 7 bases match TRBD2. This CDR3 region has 14 residues. Germline trimming cut 9 bases from V and 1 base from J; bases unmatched to any gene: 6. Germline values: CDR1 SEHNR, CDR2 FQNEAQ (reference sequence). CDR3 region: CASYPSGSYNEQFF. Here the CDR3 DNA reads TGTGCCAGTTATCCTAGCGGATCCTACAATGAGCAGTTCTTC.

The chain has TRBV20-1 and TRBJ2-7; 7 bases agree with TRBD1. CDR1 is DFQATT and CDR2 is SNEGSKA in the germline V gene (reference sequence). The CDR3 consists of 14 residues. V shed 1 base and J 0 bases; nucleotides not matched to a gene: 3. DNA for the CDR3: TGCAGTGCTAGAGGTTCAGGGGGCTCCTACGAGCAGTACTTC. Amino acid sequence: CSARGSGGSYEQYF.

In its sample, this clonotype was seen many times. CDR3: CASGLVTGDYTF. CDR3 sequence (DNA): TGTGCTAGTGGTTTGGTGACAGGGGACTACACCTTC. This sequence joins TRBV12-5 and TRBJ1-2, with 8 bases matching TRBD1. The CDR3 is 12 amino acids. CDR1 is LGHNT, CDR2 FRNRAP, per germline. J gave up 10 bases and V 0 bases, and 1 base lay outside the gene matches.

In this sample, this clonotype turned up a few times. The chain recombines TRBV27 with TRBJ2-1; possibly TRBD1 for D (6 bases). Trimming removed 5 bases from V and 6 bases from J, with 17 bases in between. The CDR3 is made up of 15 amino acids. Germline V gene data show CDR1 as MNHEY and CDR2 as SMNVEV (reference sequence). Here the CDR3 DNA reads TGTGCCAGCAGTACCCCTGGAACAGGGATCAATGAGCAGTTCTTC. Translated: CASSTPGTGINEQFF.

V and J are TRBV30 and TRBJ2-7; maybe TRBD2 (5 bases). This CDR3 has 12 amino acids. Germline V gene sequence: CDR1 GTSNPN, CDR2 SVGIG (reference sequence). Trimming pared 5 bases from V and 6 bases from J, leaving 14 bases between. CDR3 nucleotides: TGTGCCTGGCAAGCGGCGAGGAGCGAGCAGTACTTC. Its translation is CAWQAARSEQYF.

This clonotype was observed at least ten times. The chain links TRBV2 to TRBJ1-1, with 8 bases that match TRBD1. Trimming took 5 bases from V and 7 from J; bases not matched to a gene: 6. The length of the CDR3 is 13 residues. Germline CDR1 SNHLY, CDR2 FYNNEI. This chain's CDR3 is CASSRTGKGEAFF. Here the CDR3 DNA reads TGTGCCAGCAGTCGGACAGGGAAGGGTGAAGCTTTCTTT.

Ten or more counts support this clonotype. This sequence joins TRBV10-2 and TRBJ1-1; TRBD1 aligns across 7 bases. V shed 0 bases and J 3 bases; nucleotides not matched to a gene: 10. Germline CDR1 WSHSY, CDR2 SAAADI. This CDR3 is 17 amino acids long. CDR3 sequence (DNA): TGCGCCAGCAGTGAGTCCGGAGGACAGGCTTGGGACACTGAAGCTTTCTTT. Protein sequence: CASSESGGQAWDTEAFF.

The chain combines TRBV16 with TRBJ1-5; D not resolved. The CDR3 has 18 residues. Trimming pared 4 bases from V and 4 bases from J, leaving 23 bases between. The germline V gene has CDR1 KGHSY and CDR2 FQNENV. The CDR3 bases are TGTGCCAGCAGCCCTAAGGGAGGGCTTGTGTTAGGGAATCAGCCCCAGCATTTT. Protein product: CASSPKGGLVLGNQPQHF.

The chain joins TRBV7-6 to TRBJ2-5, with 10 bases fitting TRBD1. CDR1 is SGHVS and CDR2 is FNYEAQ in the germline V gene. Unmatched junction bases numbered 6, after V lost 5 bases and J lost 9 bases. CDR3 size: 13 residues. The DNA for the CDR3 is TGTGCCAGCAGCAAGGACAGGGGGGAGGCCCAGTACTTC. This codes for CASSKDRGEAQYF.

This clonotype was picked up many times. The CDR3 region has the DNA TGCAGTGCTAGAGTAAGAGGATCGCTCAACACCGGGGAGCTGTTTTTT. This codes for CSARVRGSLNTGELFF. The J gene is TRBJ2-2, the V gene TRBV20-1; no reliable D call. The CDR3 runs 16 residues. V dropped 1 base and J dropped 2 bases, with 14 bases sitting between them. Germline V gene lookup returns CDR1 DFQATT and CDR2 SNEGSKA (reference sequence).

This clonotype was seen only a few times. The CDR3 sequence: CAWNLEGAYNEQFF. For the CDR3, the DNA is TGTGCCTGGAACCTGGAGGGGGCATACAATGAGCAGTTCTTC. The rearrangement links TRBV30 to TRBJ2-1, with D possibly being TRBD1 (7 bases). V was pared by 4 bases and J by 4 bases, with 14 bases between. The germline gives CDR1 GTSNPN, CDR2 SVGIG (reference sequence). The CDR3 is made up of 14 amino acids. The full variable domain, in which reference TRBV30 and TRBJ2-1 provide the parts outside the CDR3, is SQTIHQWPATLVQPVGSPLSLECTVEGTSNPNLYWYRQAAGRGLQLLFYSVGIGQISSEVPQNLSASRPQDRQFILSSKKLLLSDSGFYLCAWNLEGAYNEQFFGPGTRLTVL.